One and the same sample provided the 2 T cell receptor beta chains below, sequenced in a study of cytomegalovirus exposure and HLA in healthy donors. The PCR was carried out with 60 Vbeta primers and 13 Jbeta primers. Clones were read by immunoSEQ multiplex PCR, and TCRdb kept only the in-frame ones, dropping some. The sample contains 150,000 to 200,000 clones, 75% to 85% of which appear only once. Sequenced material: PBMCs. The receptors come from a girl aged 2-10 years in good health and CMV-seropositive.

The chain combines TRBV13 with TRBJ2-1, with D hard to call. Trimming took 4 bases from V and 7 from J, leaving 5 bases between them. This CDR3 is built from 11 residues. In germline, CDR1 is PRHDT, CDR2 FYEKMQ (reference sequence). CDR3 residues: CASSSTNEQFF. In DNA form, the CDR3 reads TGTGCCAGCAGCTCAACAAATGAGCAGTTCTTC.

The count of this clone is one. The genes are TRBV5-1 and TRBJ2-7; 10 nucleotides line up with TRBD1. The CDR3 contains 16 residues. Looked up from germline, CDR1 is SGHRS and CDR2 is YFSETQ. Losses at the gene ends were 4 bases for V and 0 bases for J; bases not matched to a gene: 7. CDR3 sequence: CASSPTGQGGSYEQYF. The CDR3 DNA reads TGCGCCAGCAGCCCTACCGGACAGGGGGGCTCCTACGAGCAGTACTTC. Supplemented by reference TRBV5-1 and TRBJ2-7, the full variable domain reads KAGVTQTPRYLIKTRGQQVTLSCSPISGHRSVSWYQQTPGQGLQFLFEYFSETQRNKGNFPGRFSGRQFSNSRSEMNVSTLELGDSALYLCASSPTGQGGSYEQYFGPGTRLTVT.